These 5 T cell receptor beta chains came from one sample sequenced in a study of T cells in Graves' hyperthyroidism and ophthalmopathy. TCR beta CDR3 regions were amplified from RNA. Primed by the HTBI set, a first-round RT-PCR was run on the TCR CDR3. Each CDR3 protein gets one entry after TCRdb re-called the multiplex PCR reads with MiXCR. The sample holds roughly 350,000 distinct CDR3 sequences, about an eighth seen once. Specimen: blood. The receptors stem from a woman aged 40 to 50 with Graves' ophthalmopathy.

In this sample, this clonotype turned up a few times. This chain links TRBV13 with TRBJ1-4, with D tentatively TRBD1 (5 bases). CDR1 is PRHDT and CDR2 is FYEKMQ in the germline V gene (reference sequence). CDR3 length: 14 residues. V was cut by 5 bases and J by 5 bases, with 12 bases left in between. CDR3 amino acids: CASSTGTGNEKLFF. The CDR3 bases are TGTGCCAGCAGCACCGGGACGGGGAATGAAAAACTGTTTTTT.

This clonotype was detected a few times. The V call is TRBV3-1, the J call TRBJ1-6; D is undetermined. Germline CDR1 LGHDT, CDR2 YNNKEL (reference sequence). The CDR3 spans 14 residues. Trimming left V 3 bases short and J 7 bases short, with 10 bases between. The DNA for the CDR3 is TGTGCCAGCAGCCAGTCGAGGAGAAATTCACCCCTCCACTTT. Protein product: CASSQSRRNSPLHF.

This chain connects TRBV19 to TRBJ1-1; the match to TRBD1 covers 7 bases. V dropped 7 bases and J dropped 5; count of bases not matched to a gene: 13. The length of the CDR3 is 15 residues. Per the germline V gene, CDR1 is LNHDA and CDR2 is SQIVND (reference sequence). DNA of the CDR3: TGTGCCAGTATCAAGGGCCCGACAGGGCGAACTGAAGCTTTCTTT. Translation: CASIKGPTGRTEAFF.

This clonotype showed up many times. V gene TRBV2 combines with J gene TRBJ2-1; TRBD2 agrees at 11 bases. CDR3 length: 17 residues. The V segment lost 7 bases and the J segment 6 bases; nucleotides outside the gene matches: 14. Germline CDR1 is SNHLY and CDR2 is FYNNEI. The CDR3 sequence is CASTATLGLAGGNEQFF. Here the CDR3 DNA reads TGTGCCAGCACGGCCACGCTGGGGCTAGCGGGAGGCAATGAGCAGTTCTTC.

This clonotype was seen a few times. The rearrangement uses TRBV24-1 and TRBJ2-1; 8 nucleotides match TRBD2. V dropped 5 bases and J dropped 10; count of bases not matched to a gene: 12. Per the germline V gene, CDR1 is KGHDR and CDR2 is SFDVKD. This CDR3 spans 15 amino acids. In nucleotides, the CDR3 is TGTGCCACCAGTGCACTAGCGGACCCCGCGATGGAGCAGTTCTTC. Amino acid sequence: CATSALADPAMEQFF.